This TCR beta chain is drawn from a study of blood T cell repertoires in COVID-19. Study as a whole: The cDNA or gDNA used as material had been derived from T cells, B-cell-depleted T cells, or PBMCs.

The CDR3 length is 15 residues. Germline CDR1 reads SGDLS; CDR2 reads YYNGEE. V lost 4 bases, J lost 4 bases, and 6 bases stayed unmatched. TCRdb keeps only in-frame clones here, not all; method: immunoSEQ multiplex PCR. The sample carries some 150,000 clones, 70% to 85% recorded once. In this sample, this clone turned up a few times. V gene TRBV9 combines with J gene TRBJ2-3; 10 bases are shared with TRBD2. The sequenced sample consisted of peripheral blood. The clonotype originates from a woman between 45 and 65 years old in a cohort sampled during active or convalescent COVID-19. As DNA, the CDR3 is TGTGCCAGCAGCTCCAGCGGGGGGGCAGCAGATACGCAGTATTTT. It encodes CASSSSGGAADTQYF.